The entry below gives a single TCR beta chain sequence along with its context. Its cognate antigen is unknown. Naive-designated CD8 cells lacked CD45RO, were positively enriched for CCR7, and omitted terminally differentiated effector memory CD45RA+ cells. Original methodology: Because ImmunoSEQ provided only junction sequences with no quality scores, the filtering differed. Sequencing was performed with immunoSEQ multiplex PCR; in TCRdb, only in-frame clones are kept and a portion is missing. V and J calls and clone size are those listed in that table; D and trimming were worked out from the DNA. The table lists millions of clones, approximately 94% of them singletons. The data were taken from a study of shared clonotypes between healthy human individuals. Across the whole study: Sampling drew on donors who were a couple of women and a few men aged 18 to 49. Findings of the study overall: Some clonotypes were shared by all four sorted-subset donors, while others were not shared. The non-shared ones had lower generation probabilities than the shared ones.

Trimming took 7 bases from V and 7 from J; bases not matched to a gene: 13. The germline V gene encodes CDR1 LNHDA and CDR2 SQIVND (reference sequence). The CDR3 covers 15 residues. The rearrangement joins TRBV19 to TRBJ1-5; 7 bases fit TRBD1. The sequencing input was naive CD8+ T cells from PBMCs. The source is a man aged 18 to 30 in good health. Some clones in this sample may be carry-over from other donors' samples. CDR3 protein: CASTMTGLGQQPQHF. CDR3 bases: TGTGCCAGTACCATGACAGGGTTGGGACAACAGCCCCAGCATTTT.